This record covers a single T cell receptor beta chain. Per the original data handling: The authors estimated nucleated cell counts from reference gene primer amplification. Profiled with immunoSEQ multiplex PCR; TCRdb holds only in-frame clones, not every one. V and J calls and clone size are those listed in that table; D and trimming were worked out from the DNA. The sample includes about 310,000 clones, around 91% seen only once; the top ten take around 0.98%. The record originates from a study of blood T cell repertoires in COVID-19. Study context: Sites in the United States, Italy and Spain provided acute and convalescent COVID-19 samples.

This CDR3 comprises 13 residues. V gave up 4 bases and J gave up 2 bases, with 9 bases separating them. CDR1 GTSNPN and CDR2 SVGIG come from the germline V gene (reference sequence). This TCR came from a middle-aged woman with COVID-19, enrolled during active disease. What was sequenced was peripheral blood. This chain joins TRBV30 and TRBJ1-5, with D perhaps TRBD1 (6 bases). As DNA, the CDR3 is TGTGCCTGGAAGGGGGGGGGCAATCAGCCCCAGCATTTT. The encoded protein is CAWKGGGNQPQHF. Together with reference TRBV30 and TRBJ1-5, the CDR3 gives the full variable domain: SQTIHQWPATLVQPVGSPLSLECTVEGTSNPNLYWYRQAAGRGLQLLFYSVGIGQISSEVPQNLSASRPQDRQFILSSKKLLLSDSGFYLCAWKGGGNQPQHFGDGTRLSIL.